This T cell receptor beta chain was recorded in a study of Graves' ophthalmopathy and Graves' hyperthyroidism. Whole-study results and caveats: Most thyroid clonotypes with frequency above 0.001 were detected in blood too.

V shed 3 bases and J shed 5 bases, with 13 bases lying between them. In germline, CDR1 is SGHTA, CDR2 FQGNSA. This CDR3 has 15 residues. Absence of ophthalmopathy within 18 months of follow-up defined stable hyperthyroidism. This clonotype has ten or more counts. Its antigen is currently unknown. Amplifying from RNA transcripts, the study obtained TCR beta CDR3 regions. The workflow started with a first-round RT-PCR run with HTBI primers and then moved on to a second-round multiplex PCR. One entry per CDR3 protein, called by TCRdb with MiXCR from the multiplex PCR reads. There are 35,000 to 50,000 distinct CDR3 sequences in the sample; approximately 50% occur only once, and 26% lies in the top ten.

The rearrangement joins TRBV7-2 to TRBJ2-2; D is possibly TRBD2 (6 bases). The sequence was obtained from an adult woman with stable Graves' hyperthyroidism. Sequencing was carried out using peripheral blood. CDR3 coding DNA: TGTGCCAGCAGCTTGAGCCGGGAGAGAACCGGGGAGCTGTTTTTT. This gives the protein CASSLSRERTGELFF.